The clone carrying this TCR beta chain occurred many times. After removal of 3 bases from V and 4 bases from J, the junction contained 1 base not matched to a gene. The germline V gene encodes CDR1 LNHDA and CDR2 SQIVND (reference sequence). This CDR3 is built from 14 residues. TCRdb redid the calling of the reads with MiXCR, one entry per CDR3 protein. The repertoire includes about 4,500 distinct CDR3 sequences, 9.5% of them detected once, and 33% sits in the top ten. The sequenced sample was CD4+ T cells from peripheral blood. The chain employs TRBV19 and TRBJ2-5, with 11 bases identical to TRBD2. The sequence was obtained from a human donor with rheumatoid arthritis. For the CDR3, the DNA is TGTGCCAGTAGTATCGGACTAGCGGGAGAGACCCAGTACTTC. This translates into CASSIGLAGETQYF. The entire variable domain, with the rest obtained from reference TRBV19 and TRBJ2-5, is as follows: DGGITQSPKYLFRKEGQNVTLSCEQNLNHDAMYWYRQDPGQGLRLIYYSQIVNDFQKGDIAEGYSVSREKKESFPLTVTSAQKNPTAFYLCASSIGLAGETQYFGPGTRLLVL.